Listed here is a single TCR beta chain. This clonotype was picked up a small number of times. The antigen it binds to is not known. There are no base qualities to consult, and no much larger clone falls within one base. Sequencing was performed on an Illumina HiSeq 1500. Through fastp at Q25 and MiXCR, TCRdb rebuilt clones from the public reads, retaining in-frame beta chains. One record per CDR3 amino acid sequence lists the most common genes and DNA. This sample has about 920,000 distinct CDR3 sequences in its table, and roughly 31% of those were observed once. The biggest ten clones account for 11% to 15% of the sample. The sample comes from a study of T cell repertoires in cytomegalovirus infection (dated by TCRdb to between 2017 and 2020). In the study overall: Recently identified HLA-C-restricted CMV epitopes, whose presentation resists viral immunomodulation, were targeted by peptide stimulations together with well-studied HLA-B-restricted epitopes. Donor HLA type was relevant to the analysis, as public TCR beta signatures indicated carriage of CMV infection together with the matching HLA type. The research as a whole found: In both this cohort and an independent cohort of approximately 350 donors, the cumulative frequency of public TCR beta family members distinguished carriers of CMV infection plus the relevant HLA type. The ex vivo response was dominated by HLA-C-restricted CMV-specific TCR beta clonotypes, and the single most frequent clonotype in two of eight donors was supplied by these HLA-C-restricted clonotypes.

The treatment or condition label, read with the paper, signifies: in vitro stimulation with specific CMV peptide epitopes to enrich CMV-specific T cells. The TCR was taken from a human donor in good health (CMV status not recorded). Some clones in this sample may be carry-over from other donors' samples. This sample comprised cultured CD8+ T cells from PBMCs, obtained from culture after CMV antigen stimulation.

In nucleotides, the sequence is TGTGCCACCAGCCCTGACACCATATATTTT. Its translation reads: CATSPDTIYF. The rearranged chain carries TRBV12-3 or TRBV12-4 and TRBJ1-3, with the D gene call left open. Trimming costs V 10 bases and J 8 bases, and their ends lie 9 bases apart. The CDR3 contains 10 residues, cysteine and phenylalanine counted. The retained sequence is limited to the CDR3, 30 bases, with the frame set at the first base.